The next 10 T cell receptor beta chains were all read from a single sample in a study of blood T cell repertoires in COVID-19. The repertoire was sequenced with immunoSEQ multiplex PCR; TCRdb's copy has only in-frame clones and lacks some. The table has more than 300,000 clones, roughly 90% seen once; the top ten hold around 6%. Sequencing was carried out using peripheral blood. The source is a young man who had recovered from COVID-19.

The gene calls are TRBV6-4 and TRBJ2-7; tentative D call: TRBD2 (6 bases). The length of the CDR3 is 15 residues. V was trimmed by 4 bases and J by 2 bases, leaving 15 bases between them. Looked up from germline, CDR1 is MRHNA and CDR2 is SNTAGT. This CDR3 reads CASSGIGGGTYEQYF. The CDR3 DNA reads TGTGCCAGCAGTGGTATAGGTGGGGGGACCTACGAGCAGTACTTC.

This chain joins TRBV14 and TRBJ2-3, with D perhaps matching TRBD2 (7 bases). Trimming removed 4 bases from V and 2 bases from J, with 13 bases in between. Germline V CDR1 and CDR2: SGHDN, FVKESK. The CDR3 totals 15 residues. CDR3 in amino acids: CASSPGGSLTDTQYF. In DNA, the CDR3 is TGTGCCAGCAGCCCGGGGGGCTCCCTCACAGATACGCAGTATTTT.

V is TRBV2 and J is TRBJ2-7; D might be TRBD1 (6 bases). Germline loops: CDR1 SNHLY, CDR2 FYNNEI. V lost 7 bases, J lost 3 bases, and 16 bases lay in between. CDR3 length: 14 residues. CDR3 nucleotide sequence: TGTGCCAGCACCGTCAGGGGCTCAATCTACGAGCAGTACTTC. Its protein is CASTVRGSIYEQYF.

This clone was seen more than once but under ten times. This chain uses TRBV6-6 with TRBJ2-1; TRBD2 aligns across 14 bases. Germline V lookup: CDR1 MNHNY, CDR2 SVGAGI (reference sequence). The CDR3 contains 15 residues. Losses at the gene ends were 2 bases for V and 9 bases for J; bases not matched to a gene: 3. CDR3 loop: CASSYGTSGGLEQFF. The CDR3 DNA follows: TGTGCCAGCAGTTACGGGACTAGCGGGGGTCTTGAGCAGTTCTTC.

DNA for the CDR3: TGTGCTAGTGGTTTGGTAAAAGGGCCAAGAGCCGACCCCCGGGACAGACAAGAGACCCAGTACTTC. Its protein is CASGLVKGPRADPRDRQETQYF. V and J are TRBV12-5 and TRBJ2-5; 7 nucleotides align to TRBD1. V lost 0 bases and J lost 2; bases outside the gene matches: 24. Germline V gene data show CDR1 as LGHNT and CDR2 as FRNRAP. The CDR3 extends over 22 amino acids.

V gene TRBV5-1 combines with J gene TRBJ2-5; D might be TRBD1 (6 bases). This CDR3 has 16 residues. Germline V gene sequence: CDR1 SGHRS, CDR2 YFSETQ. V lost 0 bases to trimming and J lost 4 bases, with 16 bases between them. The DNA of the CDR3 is TGCGCCAGCAGCTTGGGGGGGCAGGTTACCGGAGAGACCCAGTACTTC. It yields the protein CASSLGGQVTGETQYF.

CDR3 bases: TGTGCCAGCAGTTACTCGAGGGACAGCTACGAGCAGTACTTC. It is translated as CASSYSRDSYEQYF. The chain links TRBV6-5 to TRBJ2-7; 7 nucleotides align to TRBD1. V gave up 0 bases and J gave up 3 bases; unmatched junction bases: 2. This CDR3 contains 14 residues. Germline V gene sequence: CDR1 MNHEY, CDR2 SVGAGI.

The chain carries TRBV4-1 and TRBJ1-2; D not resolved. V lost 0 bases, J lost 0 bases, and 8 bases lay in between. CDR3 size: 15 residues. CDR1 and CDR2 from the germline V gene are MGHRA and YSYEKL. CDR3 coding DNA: TGCGCCAGCAGCCAAGAGGTCGGGTCTAACTATGGCTACACCTTC. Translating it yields CASSQEVGSNYGYTF.

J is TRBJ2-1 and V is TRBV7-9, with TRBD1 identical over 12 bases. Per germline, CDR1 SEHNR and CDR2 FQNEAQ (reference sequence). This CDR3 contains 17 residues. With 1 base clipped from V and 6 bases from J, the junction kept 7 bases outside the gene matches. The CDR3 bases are TGTGCCAGCAGCTTAGACCCGGGACAGGGGGCATCCAATGAGCAGTTCTTC. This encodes CASSLDPGQGASNEQFF.

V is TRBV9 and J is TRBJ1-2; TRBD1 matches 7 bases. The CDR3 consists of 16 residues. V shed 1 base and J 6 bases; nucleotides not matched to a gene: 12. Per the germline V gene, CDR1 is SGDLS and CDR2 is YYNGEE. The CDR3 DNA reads TGTGCCAGCAGCGTAACGGGAGGGGGCGTATGGGATGGCTACACCTTC. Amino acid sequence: CASSVTGGGVWDGYTF.